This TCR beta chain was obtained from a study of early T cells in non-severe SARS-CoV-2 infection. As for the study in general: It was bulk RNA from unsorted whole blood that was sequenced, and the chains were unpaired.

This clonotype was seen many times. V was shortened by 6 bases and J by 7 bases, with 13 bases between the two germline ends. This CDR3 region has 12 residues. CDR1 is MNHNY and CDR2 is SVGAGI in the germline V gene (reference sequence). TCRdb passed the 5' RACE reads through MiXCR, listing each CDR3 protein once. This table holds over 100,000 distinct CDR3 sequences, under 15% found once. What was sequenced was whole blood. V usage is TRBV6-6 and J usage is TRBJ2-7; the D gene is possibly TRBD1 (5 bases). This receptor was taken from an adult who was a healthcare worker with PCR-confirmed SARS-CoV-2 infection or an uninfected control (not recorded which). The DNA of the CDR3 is TGTGCCAGCAGAAGTACAGGTGGTGAGCAGTACTTC. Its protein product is CASRSTGGEQYF.